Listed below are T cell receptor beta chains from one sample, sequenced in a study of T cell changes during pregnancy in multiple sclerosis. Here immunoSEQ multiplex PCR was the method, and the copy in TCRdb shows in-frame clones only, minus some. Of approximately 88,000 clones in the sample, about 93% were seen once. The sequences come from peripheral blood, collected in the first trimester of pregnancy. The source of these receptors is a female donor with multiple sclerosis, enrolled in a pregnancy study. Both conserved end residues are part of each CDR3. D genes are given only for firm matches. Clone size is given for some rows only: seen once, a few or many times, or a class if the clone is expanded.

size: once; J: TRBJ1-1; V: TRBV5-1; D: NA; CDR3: CASSDPQGYETEAFF; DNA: TGCGCCAGCAGCGACCCGCAGGGGTATGAGACTGAAGCTTTCTTT
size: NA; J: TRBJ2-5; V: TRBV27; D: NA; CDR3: CASRSGETQYF; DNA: TGTGCCAGCAGGTCGGGGGAGACCCAGTACTTC
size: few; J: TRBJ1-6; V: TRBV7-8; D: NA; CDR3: CASSLGGENSPLHF; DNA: TGTGCCAGCAGCTTAGGGGGGGAAAATTCACCCCTCCACTTT
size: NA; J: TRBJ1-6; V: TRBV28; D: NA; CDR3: CASSLPFRRGHSPLHF; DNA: TGTGCCAGCAGCCTCCCGTTTCGCAGGGGCCATTCACCCCTCCACTTT
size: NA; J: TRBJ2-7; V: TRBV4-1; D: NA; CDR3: CASSQDGGSYEQYF; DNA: TGCGCCAGCAGCCAAGACGGGGGTAGCTACGAGCAGTACTTC
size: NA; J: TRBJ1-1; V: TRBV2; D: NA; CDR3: CASSEGRAALEYTEAFF; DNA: TGTGCCAGCAGTGAAGGGAGGGCAGCACTAGAATACACTGAAGCTTTCTTT
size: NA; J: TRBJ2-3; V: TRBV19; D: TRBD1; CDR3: CASRHRGSTDTQYF; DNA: TGTGCCAGTAGGCACAGGGGTTCCACAGATACGCAGTATTTT
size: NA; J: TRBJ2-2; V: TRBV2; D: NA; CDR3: CASSEVQGPTGELFF; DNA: TGTGCCAGCAGTGAAGTCCAGGGTCCCACCGGGGAGCTGTTTTTT
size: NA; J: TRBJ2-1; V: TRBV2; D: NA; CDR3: CASREQQGLAYNEQFF; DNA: TGTGCCAGCAGGGAGCAACAGGGCCTCGCCTACAATGAGCAGTTCTTC
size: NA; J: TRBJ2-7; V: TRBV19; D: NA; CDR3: CASTWGHSDSYEQYF; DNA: TGTGCCAGTACTTGGGGACATTCGGACTCCTACGAGCAGTACTTC
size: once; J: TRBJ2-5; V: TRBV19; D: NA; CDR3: CASSIVQQETQYF; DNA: TGTGCCAGTAGTATAGTACAGCAAGAGACCCAGTACTTC
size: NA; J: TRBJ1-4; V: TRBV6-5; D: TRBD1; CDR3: CASSLGDRGREKLFF; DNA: TGTGCCAGCAGCTTGGGGGACAGGGGTCGTGAAAAACTGTTTTTT
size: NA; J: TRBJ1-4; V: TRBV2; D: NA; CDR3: CASSGGWNEKLFF; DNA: TGTGCCAGCAGCGGGGGGTGGAATGAAAAACTGTTTTTT
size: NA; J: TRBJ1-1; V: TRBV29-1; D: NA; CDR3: CSVEEKGIRGALNTEAFF; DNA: TGCAGCGTTGAAGAGAAAGGTATCCGGGGGGCCCTGAACACTGAAGCTTTCTTT
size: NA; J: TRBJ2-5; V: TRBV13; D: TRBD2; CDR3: CASSSYSGGEGRGQETQYF; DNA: TGTGCCAGCAGCTCCTACTCGGGGGGGGAGGGCCGGGGCCAAGAGACCCAGTACTTC
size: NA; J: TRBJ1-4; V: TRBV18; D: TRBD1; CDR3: CASSPPRGDSSGLENEKLFF; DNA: TGTGCCAGCTCACCTCCGCGGGGGGACAGTTCAGGTCTCGAGAATGAAAAACTGTTTTTT
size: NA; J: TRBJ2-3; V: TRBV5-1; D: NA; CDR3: CASSSGVTDTQYF; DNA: TGCGCCAGCAGCTCCGGGGTCACAGATACGCAGTATTTT
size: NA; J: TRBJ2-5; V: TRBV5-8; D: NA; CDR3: CASSLFRGLETQYF; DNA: TGTGCCAGCAGCTTGTTTCGTGGCTTAGAGACCCAGTACTTC
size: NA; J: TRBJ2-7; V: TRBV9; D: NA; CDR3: CASSPNQGNEQYF; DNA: TGTGCCAGCAGCCCAAACCAGGGAAACGAGCAGTACTTC
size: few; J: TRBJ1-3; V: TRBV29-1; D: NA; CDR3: CSVVAGNTIYF; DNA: TGCAGCGTTGTCGCTGGAAACACCATATATTTT
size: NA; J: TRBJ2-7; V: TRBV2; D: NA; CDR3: CASSGTAPYEQYF; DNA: TGTGCCAGCAGTGGGACAGCGCCCTACGAGCAGTACTTC
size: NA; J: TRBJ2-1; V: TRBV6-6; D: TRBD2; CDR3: CASSIAGGPYNEQFF; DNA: TGTGCCAGCTCAATAGCGGGGGGGCCGTATAATGAGCAGTTCTTC
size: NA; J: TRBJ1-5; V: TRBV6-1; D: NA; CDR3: CASSEFSGAAQPQHF; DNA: TGTGCCAGCAGTGAGTTTTCAGGGGCAGCTCAGCCCCAGCATTTT
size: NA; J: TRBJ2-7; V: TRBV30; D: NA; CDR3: CAWSIPSNEQYF; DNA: TGTGCCTGGAGTATCCCGAGCAACGAGCAGTACTTC
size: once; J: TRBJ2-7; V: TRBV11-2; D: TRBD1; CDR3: CASSSPGQSYEQYF; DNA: TGTGCCAGCAGTTCCCCGGGACAGTCCTACGAGCAGTACTTC
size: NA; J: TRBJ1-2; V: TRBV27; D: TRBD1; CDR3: CASGMTGQVSGYTF; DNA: TGTGCCAGCGGGATGACAGGGCAGGTTTCTGGCTACACCTTC
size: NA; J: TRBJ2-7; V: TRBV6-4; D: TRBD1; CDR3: CASSEGTGGGYEQYF; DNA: TGTGCCAGCAGTGAGGGGACAGGGGGCGGTTACGAGCAGTACTTC
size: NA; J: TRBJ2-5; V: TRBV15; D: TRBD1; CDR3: CATSRPTGEGTQYF; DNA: TGTGCCACCAGCAGACCTACAGGGGAAGGGACCCAGTACTTC
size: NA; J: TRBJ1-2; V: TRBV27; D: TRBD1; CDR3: CASSRRKGTGEGYGYTF; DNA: TGTGCCAGCAGTCGAAGGAAAGGGACAGGAGAGGGCTATGGCTACACCTTC
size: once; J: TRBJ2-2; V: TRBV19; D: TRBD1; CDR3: CASSLRTGPGELFF; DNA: TGTGCCAGTAGTCTACGGACAGGGCCCGGGGAGCTGTTTTTT
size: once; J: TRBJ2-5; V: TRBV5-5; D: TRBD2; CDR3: CASSLGGEATQYF; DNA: TGTGCCAGCAGCCTCGGGGGGGAGGCGACCCAGTACTTC
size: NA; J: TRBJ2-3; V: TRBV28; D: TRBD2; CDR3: CASTRGGETDTQYF; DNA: TGTGCCAGCACCCGGGGGGGGGAGACAGATACGCAGTATTTT
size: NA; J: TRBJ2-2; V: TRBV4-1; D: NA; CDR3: CASSQESVRTGELFF; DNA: TGCGCCAGCAGCCAAGAATCCGTCCGGACCGGGGAGCTGTTTTTT
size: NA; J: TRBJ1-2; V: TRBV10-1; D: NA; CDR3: CAILTRGQSYGYTF; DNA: TGCGCCATCCTTACCCGGGGACAATCCTATGGCTACACCTTC
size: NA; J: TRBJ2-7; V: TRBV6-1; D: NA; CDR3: CASIRTETSYEQYF; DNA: TGTGCCAGCATAAGAACAGAGACCTCCTACGAGCAGTACTTC
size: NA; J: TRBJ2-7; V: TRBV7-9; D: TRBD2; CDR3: CASSETSGGAQSYEQYF; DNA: TGTGCCAGCAGCGAAACTAGCGGGGGGGCACAGTCCTACGAGCAGTACTTC
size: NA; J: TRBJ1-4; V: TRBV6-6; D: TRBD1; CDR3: CASRAGTVATNEKLFF; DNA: TGTGCCAGCAGGGCCGGGACAGTTGCAACTAATGAAAAACTGTTTTTT
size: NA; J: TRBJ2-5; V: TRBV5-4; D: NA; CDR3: CASSLVLQGQETQYF; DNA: TGTGCCAGCAGCTTAGTACTCCAGGGACAAGAGACCCAGTACTTC
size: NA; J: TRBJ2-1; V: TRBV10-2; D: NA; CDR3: CASSEGVLEQFF; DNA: TGCGCCAGCAGTGAAGGAGTCCTAGAGCAGTTCTTC
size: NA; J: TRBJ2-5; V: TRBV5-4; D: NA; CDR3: CASSFQGLETQYF; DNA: TGTGCCAGCAGTTTTCAGGGTTTGGAGACCCAGTACTTC
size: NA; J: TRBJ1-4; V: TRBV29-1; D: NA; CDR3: CSVGGQGTEVKLFF; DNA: TGCAGCGTTGGCGGGCAAGGAACGGAGGTAAAACTGTTTTTT
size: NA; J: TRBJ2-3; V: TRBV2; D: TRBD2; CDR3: CASLRLAASDTQYF; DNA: TGTGCCAGCTTGAGACTAGCGGCTTCAGATACGCAGTATTTT
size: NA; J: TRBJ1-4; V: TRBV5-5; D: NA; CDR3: CASSLPGSNEKLFF; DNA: TGTGCCAGCAGCTTGCCGGGGTCAAATGAAAAACTGTTTTTT
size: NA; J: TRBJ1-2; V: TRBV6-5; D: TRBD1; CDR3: CASSLSGTAYGYTF; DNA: TGTGCCAGCAGTCTCTCTGGGACAGCTTATGGCTACACCTTC
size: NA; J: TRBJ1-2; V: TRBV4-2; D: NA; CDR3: CASSQDLREIGYGYTF; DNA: TGTGCCAGCAGCCAAGATCTAAGAGAAATTGGCTATGGCTACACCTTC
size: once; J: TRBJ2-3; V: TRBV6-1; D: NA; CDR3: CASSEVPFQGSDTQYF; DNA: TGTGCCAGCAGTGAAGTCCCCTTCCAGGGTTCAGATACGCAGTATTTT